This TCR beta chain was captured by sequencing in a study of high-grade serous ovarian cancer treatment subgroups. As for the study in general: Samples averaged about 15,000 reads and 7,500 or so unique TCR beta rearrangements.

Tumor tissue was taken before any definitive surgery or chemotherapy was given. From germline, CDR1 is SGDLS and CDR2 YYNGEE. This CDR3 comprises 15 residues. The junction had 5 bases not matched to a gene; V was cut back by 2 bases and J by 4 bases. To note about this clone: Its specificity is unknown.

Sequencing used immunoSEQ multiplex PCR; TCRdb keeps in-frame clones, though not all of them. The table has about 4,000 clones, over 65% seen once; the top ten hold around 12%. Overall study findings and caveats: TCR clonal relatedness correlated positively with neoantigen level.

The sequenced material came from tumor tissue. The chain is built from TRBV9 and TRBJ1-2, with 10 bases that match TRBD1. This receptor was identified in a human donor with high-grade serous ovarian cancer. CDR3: CASSVGTGELYGYTF. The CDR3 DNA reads TGTGCCAGCAGCGTCGGGACAGGGGAGCTCTATGGCTACACCTTC. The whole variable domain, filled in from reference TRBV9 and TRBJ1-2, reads DSGVTQTPKHLITATGQRVTLRCSPRSGDLSVYWYQQSLDQGLQFLIQYYNGEERAKGNILERFSAQQFPDLHSELNLSSLELGDSALYFCASSVGTGELYGYTFGSGTRLTVV.